The 6 T cell receptor beta chains presented below share a single source sample, sequenced in a study of control samples from healthy donors and cancer patients. Generated by immunoSEQ multiplex PCR, the TCRdb table keeps only in-frame clones and is missing some. The sample records some 200,000 clones, just under 95% being singletons. The specimen sequenced was blood. The origin of the receptors is a man younger than 30 in good health.

As regards this clone: Other DNA sequences in the sample encode the same CDR3. The rearrangement joins TRBV4-1 to TRBJ2-7; D may be TRBD1 (5 bases). V was shortened by 6 bases and J by 7 bases, with 13 bases between the two germline ends. This CDR3 is 12 amino acids long. Germline-derived CDR1 and CDR2 are MGHRA and YSYEKL. This chain's CDR3 is CASSPDTGEQYF. CDR3 sequence (DNA): TGCGCCAGCAGTCCGGACACCGGAGAGCAGTACTTC.

Written as DNA, the CDR3 is TGTGCCATCAGTGTACGTTTGGACCGAGAAGCTTTCTTT. This translates into CAISVRLDREAFF. The V call is TRBV10-3, the J call TRBJ1-1; D is unresolved. V lost 4 bases, J lost 8 bases, and 14 bases lay in between. This CDR3 is 13 amino acids long. Germline CDR1 and CDR2: ENHRY and SYGVKD.

This rearrangement joins TRBV27 to TRBJ2-3; 11 nucleotides agree with TRBD1. This CDR3 has 18 residues. The J segment lost 4 bases and the V segment lost 6 bases, leaving 15 bases of the junction unmatched. Germline assignment: CDR1 MNHEY and CDR2 SMNVEV (reference sequence). Here the CDR3 DNA reads TGTGCCAGCAGCCCAAGGACAGGGGGCGTTAAGAATGCAGATACGCAGTATTTT. This sequence encodes CASSPRTGGVKNADTQYF.

The CDR3 coding sequence is TGTGCCAGCAGCACCCTACGGAGCTCCTACAATGAGCAGTTCTTC. Translated, it gives CASSTLRSSYNEQFF. The chain employs TRBV5-6 and TRBJ2-1; D remains ambiguous. Germline V lookup: CDR1 SGHDT, CDR2 YYEEEE. This CDR3 is built from 15 residues. With 4 bases removed from V and 0 bases from J, the gap between germline ends came to 11 bases.

This sequence joins TRBV28 and TRBJ1-2; the match to TRBD1 covers 10 bases. Germline V gene sequence: CDR1 MDHEN, CDR2 SYDVKM. Trimming removed 4 bases from V and 7 bases from J; junction bases left unmatched: 12. The CDR3 spans 16 residues. For the CDR3, the DNA is TGTGCCAGCAGTTGGCCCATGGGACAGGGGATCGGTGGCTACACCTTC. Translated: CASSWPMGQGIGGYTF.

This clone was counted a few times. CDR3 nucleotide sequence: TGTGCCAGCAGCTTTCAGGGGGCTGGGGAAAAACTGTTTTTT. It specifies CASSFQGAGEKLFF. V and J are TRBV5-6 and TRBJ1-4, with TRBD1 matching over 8 bases. V dropped 2 bases and J dropped 8; count of bases not matched to a gene: 5. This CDR3 is built from 14 residues. The germline V gene encodes CDR1 SGHDT and CDR2 YYEEEE.